This T cell receptor beta chain was recorded in a study of a mutant IDH1 vaccine in newly diagnosed glioma. Whole-study context: Those enrolled had earlier been treated with radiotherapy, temozolomide, or both, mostly both.

Findings and caveats of the study: Pseudoprogression showed no apparent link to changes in top peripheral T cell clonotypes.

The V and J ends lost 6 bases and 1 base, in that order; junction bases with no gene match: 9. CDR3 length: 16 residues. The germline V gene has CDR1 PRHDT and CDR2 FYEKMQ (reference sequence). Note on this clone: Its antigen is undetermined.

The table came from immunoSEQ multiplex PCR; TCRdb's copy has only in-frame clones and leaves some out. The sample yields some 30,000 clones, 65% to 85% seen once. Time point meaning: week 47, end of study. The content of each vaccine dose was 300 ug of mutant IDH1 20-mer peptide, and topical imiquimod accompanied it. New WHO grade 3 or 4 IDH1-mutant, ATRX-lost astrocytomas were present in all donors. This chain links TRBV13 with TRBJ2-5, with TRBD1 matching over 9 bases. This TCR derives from a young man with glioma. The sample here was PBMCs, taken from a glioma patient whose treatment included an IDH1 peptide vaccine. This CDR3 is CASSWGTGISQETQYF. The CDR3 coding sequence is TGTGCCAGCAGTTGGGGGACAGGGATATCCCAAGAGACCCAGTACTTC.